The source of this T cell receptor beta chain is a study of breast tumors, draining lymph nodes, adjacent tissues. The study's findings and limits: Compared with basal-like, luminal-like tumors shared significantly more repertoire with nontumor tissue.

Breast cancer patients provided tissue from their axillary draining lymph nodes. TCRdb called the multiplex PCR reads again in MiXCR, with one record for every CDR3 protein. This table holds roughly 100,000 distinct CDR3 sequences, roughly 33% found once. On this clonotype: Its specificity is not known.

This TCR was sampled from a female donor with breast cancer. Some clones in this sample may be carry-over from other donors' samples. Sequencing input: axillary lymph node tissue.

CDR3 residues: CASSLSPGTTGVNEQFF. DNA of the CDR3: TGTGCCAGCAGTTTATCCCCCGGGACTACCGGGGTGAATGAGCAGTTCTTC. This rearrangement joins TRBV28 to TRBJ2-1; 7 bases align to TRBD2. V lost 1 base to trimming and J lost 7 bases; unmatched junction nucleotides: 13. Germline V gene lookup returns CDR1 MDHEN and CDR2 SYDVKM. The CDR3 spans 17 residues.